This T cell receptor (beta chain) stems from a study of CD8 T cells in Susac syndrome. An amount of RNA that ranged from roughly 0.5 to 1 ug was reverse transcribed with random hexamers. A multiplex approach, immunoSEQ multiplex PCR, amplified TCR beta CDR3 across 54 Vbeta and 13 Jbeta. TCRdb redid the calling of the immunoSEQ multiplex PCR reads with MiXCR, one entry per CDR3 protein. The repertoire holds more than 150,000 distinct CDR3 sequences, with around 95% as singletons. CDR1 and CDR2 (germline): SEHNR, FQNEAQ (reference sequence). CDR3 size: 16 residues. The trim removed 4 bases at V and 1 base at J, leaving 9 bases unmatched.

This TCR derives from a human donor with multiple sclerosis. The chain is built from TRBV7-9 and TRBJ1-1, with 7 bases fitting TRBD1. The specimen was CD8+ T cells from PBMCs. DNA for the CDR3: TGTGCCAGCAGCTCGAGTCGGGGGACAGAGAACACTGAAGCTTTCTTT. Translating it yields CASSSSRGTENTEAFF.